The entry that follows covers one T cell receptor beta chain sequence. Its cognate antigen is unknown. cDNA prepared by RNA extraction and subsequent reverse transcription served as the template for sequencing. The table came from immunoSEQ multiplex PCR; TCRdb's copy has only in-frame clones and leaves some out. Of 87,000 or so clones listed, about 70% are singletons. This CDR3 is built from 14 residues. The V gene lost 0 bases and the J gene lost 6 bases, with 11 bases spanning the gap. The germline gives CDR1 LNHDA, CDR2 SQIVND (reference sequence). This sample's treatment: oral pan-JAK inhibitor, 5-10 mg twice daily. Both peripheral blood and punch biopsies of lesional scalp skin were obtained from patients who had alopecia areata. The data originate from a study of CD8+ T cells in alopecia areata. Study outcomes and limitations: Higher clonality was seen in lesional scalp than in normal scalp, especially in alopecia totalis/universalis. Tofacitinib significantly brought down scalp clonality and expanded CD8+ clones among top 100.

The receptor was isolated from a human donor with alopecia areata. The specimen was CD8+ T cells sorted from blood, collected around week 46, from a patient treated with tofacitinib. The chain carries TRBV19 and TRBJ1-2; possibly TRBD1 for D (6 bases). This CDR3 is CASSIDRDIHGYTF. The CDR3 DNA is TGTGCCAGTAGTATAGACCGGGACATCCATGGCTACACCTTC.